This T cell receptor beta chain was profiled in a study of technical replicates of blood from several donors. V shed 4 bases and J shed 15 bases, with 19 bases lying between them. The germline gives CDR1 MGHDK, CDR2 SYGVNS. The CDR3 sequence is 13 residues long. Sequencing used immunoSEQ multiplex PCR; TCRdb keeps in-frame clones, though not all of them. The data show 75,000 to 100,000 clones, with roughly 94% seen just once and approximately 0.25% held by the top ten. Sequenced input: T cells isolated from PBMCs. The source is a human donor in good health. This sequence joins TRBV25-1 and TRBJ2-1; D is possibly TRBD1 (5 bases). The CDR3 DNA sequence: TGTGCCAGCAGTGGGAAAGACTCAATTGGGGCGTTCTTC. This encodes CASSGKDSIGAFF.